One sample yielded the 20 T cell receptor beta chains listed below, sequenced in a study of blood T cell repertoires in COVID-19. Profiled with immunoSEQ multiplex PCR; TCRdb holds only in-frame clones, not every one. Here the sample spans about 81,000 clones, around nine tenths being singletons. Sample: peripheral blood. The source is a man between 65 and 85 years old with active or convalescent COVID-19.

The V call is TRBV5-4, the J call TRBJ2-1; the D gene is possibly TRBD1 (5 bases). CDR3 length: 15 amino acids. The ends were cut back, 3 bases at V and 0 bases at J, with 10 bases in the middle. Germline loops: CDR1 SGHNT, CDR2 YYREEE (reference sequence). The CDR3 region is CASSSTQDSYNEQFF. The CDR3 DNA is TGTGCCAGCAGCTCAACACAGGACTCCTACAATGAGCAGTTCTTC.

V is TRBV7-9 and J is TRBJ1-1; 8 nucleotides line up with TRBD1. V lost 6 bases, J lost 4 bases, and 7 bases stayed unmatched. CDR1 SEHNR and CDR2 FQNEAQ come from the germline V gene (reference sequence). The CDR3 is made up of 14 amino acids. CDR3 sequence (DNA): TGTGCCAGCAGACCGACAGGGGAGGTCACTGAAGCTTTCTTT. It translates to CASRPTGEVTEAFF.

This clone has a handful of counts. The chain couples TRBV27 to TRBJ1-6, with D possibly TRBD1 on 5 matching bases. This CDR3 is built from 18 residues. V lost 0 bases and J 1 base, leaving 13 bases between the germline ends. The germline V gene has CDR1 MNHEY and CDR2 SMNVEV (reference sequence). The CDR3 bases are TGTGCCAGCAGTTTATCGGGGGGGGTCCCGTCCTATAATTCACCCCTCCACTTT. Protein sequence: CASSLSGGVPSYNSPLHF.

The chain has TRBV27 and TRBJ1-6, with D uncertain. This CDR3 has 14 residues. V lost 2 bases to trimming and J lost 9 bases, with 11 bases between them. Germline V CDR1 and CDR2: MNHEY, SMNVEV (reference sequence). The CDR3 bases are TGTGCCAGCAGTTTACGGGTCTCAAGTTCACCCCTCCACTTT. Its translation: CASSLRVSSSPLHF.

This clone was counted a single time. DNA for the CDR3: TGTGCCAGCTCCCGAGGGAGAGATACGGGGGAGGCCCAGCATTTT. Its protein product is CASSRGRDTGEAQHF. The rearrangement uses TRBV18 and TRBJ1-5; D possibly corresponds to TRBD1 (5 bases). Germline CDR1 reads KGHSH; CDR2 reads LQKENI. Trimming pared 6 bases from V and 11 bases from J, leaving 23 bases between. The CDR3 covers 15 residues.

This chain joins TRBV9 and TRBJ1-1; 7 bases agree with TRBD1. The CDR3 loop spans 14 amino acids. V lost 4 bases, J lost 1 base, and 4 bases stayed unmatched. Germline V gene lookup returns CDR1 SGDLS and CDR2 YYNGEE. The DNA of the CDR3 is TGTGCCAGCAGCCGACAGGGCTGGAACACTGAAGCTTTCTTT. Its protein product is CASSRQGWNTEAFF. Drawing the rest from reference TRBV9 and TRBJ1-1, the complete variable domain is DSGVTQTPKHLITATGQRVTLRCSPRSGDLSVYWYQQSLDQGLQFLIQYYNGEERAKGNILERFSAQQFPDLHSELNLSSLELGDSALYFCASSRQGWNTEAFFGQGTRLTVV.

This clone came up once. This sequence joins TRBV4-1 and TRBJ1-1, with 8 bases lining up with TRBD1. From germline, CDR1 is MGHRA and CDR2 YSYEKL. V trimming: 4 bases; J trimming: 1 base; junction bases outside the gene matches: 8. This CDR3 contains 16 residues. CDR3 amino acids: CASSLDRGLENTEAFF. CDR3 sequence (DNA): TGCGCCAGCAGCCTTGACAGGGGTCTAGAGAACACTGAAGCTTTCTTT.

This chain uses TRBV19 with TRBJ1-1; D gene uncertain. This CDR3 contains 15 residues. CDR1 is LNHDA, CDR2 SQIVND, per germline (reference sequence). V was pared by 3 bases and J by 1 base, with 12 bases between. In nucleotides, the CDR3 is TGTGCCAGTAGTATTGAGGTCCGGGAGAACACTGAAGCTTTCTTT. It translates to CASSIEVRENTEAFF.

The chain has TRBV7-2 and TRBJ1-2; 8 positions match TRBD1. The CDR3 consists of 14 residues. From germline, CDR1 is SGHTA and CDR2 FQGNSA. V trimming: 6 bases; J trimming: 1 base; junction bases outside the gene matches: 4. CDR3 protein: CASRQGGVNYGYTF. The CDR3, as DNA: TGTGCCAGCAGACAGGGGGGTGTTAACTATGGCTACACCTTC.

The chain is built from TRBV18 and TRBJ2-7; the match to TRBD1 covers 8 bases. This CDR3 region has 15 residues. The V gene end was trimmed by 6 bases and the J gene end by 5 bases; junction bases not matched to a gene: 12. Germline-derived CDR1 and CDR2 are KGHSH and LQKENI. The DNA for the CDR3 is TGTGCCAGCTCTTACCTGCAGGGGGCTGGAAACGAGCAGTACTTC. Translated: CASSYLQGAGNEQYF.

The J gene is TRBJ2-2, the V gene TRBV5-3; 7 bases are shared with TRBD1. TRBV5-3 is noted as an ORF with a role that remains uncertain. J gave up 5 bases and V 2 bases, and 6 bases lay outside the gene matches. CDR3 size: 15 residues. In DNA form, the CDR3 reads TGTGCCAGAAGCTTAAACGACAGGGAGACCGGGGAGCTGTTTTTT. Translating gives CARSLNDRETGELFF.

V is TRBV5-4 and J is TRBJ1-4; D not certain. V was cut by 2 bases and J by 0 bases, with 14 bases left in between. CDR3 length equals 17 residues. Germline-derived CDR1 and CDR2 are SGHNT and YYREEE (reference sequence). The CDR3 reads CASSFYSVRSTNEKLFF. CDR3 DNA: TGTGCCAGCAGCTTTTATTCCGTGAGGTCAACTAATGAAAAACTGTTTTTT.

The chain links TRBV11-2 to TRBJ1-1, with D tentatively TRBD1 (5 bases). The V and J ends lost 0 bases and 8 bases respectively, with 10 bases between them. The length of the CDR3 is 13 residues. The V gene's germline CDR1 is SGHAT and CDR2 FQNNGV. CDR3 protein: CASSLDRGEEAFF. The CDR3, as DNA: TGTGCCAGCAGCTTAGATCGGGGGGAGGAAGCTTTCTTT.

V and J are TRBV27 and TRBJ2-4; possible D gene TRBD2, 6 bases. This CDR3 contains 13 residues. The germline gives CDR1 MNHEY, CDR2 SMNVEV (reference sequence). With 8 bases removed from V and 9 bases from J, the gap between germline ends came to 17 bases. The CDR3 reads CASRAVQGGIQYF. The CDR3 region has the DNA TGTGCCAGCCGAGCTGTCCAGGGAGGCATTCAGTACTTC.

The CDR3 sequence is CASSFERRGTGELFF. CDR3 DNA: TGTGCCAGCAGCTTCGAGCGCCGGGGGACCGGGGAGCTGTTTTTT. The J gene is TRBJ2-2, the V gene TRBV5-6, with a weak D call TRBD2 (6 bases). CDR1 is SGHDT, CDR2 YYEEEE, per germline. The CDR3 contains 15 residues. V dropped 2 bases and J dropped 5 bases, with 13 bases sitting between them. The variable domain in full, with the rest retrieved from reference TRBV5-6 and TRBJ2-2, is DAGVTQSPTHLIKTRGQQVTLRCSPKSGHDTVSWYQQALGQGPQFIFQYYEEEERQRGNFPDRFSGHQFPNYSSELNVNALLLGDSALYLCASSFERRGTGELFFGEGSRLTVL.

The chain couples TRBV10-3 to TRBJ1-3, with D possibly being TRBD1 (5 bases). V dropped 3 bases and J dropped 3 bases, with 9 bases sitting between them. Germline-derived CDR1 and CDR2 are ENHRY and SYGVKD. CDR3 size: 14 residues. The CDR3 sequence: CAISDSGGGNTIYF. CDR3 nucleotide sequence: TGTGCCATCAGTGACTCGGGGGGTGGAAACACCATATATTTT.

The chain combines TRBV5-8 with TRBJ1-5, with TRBD1 matching 10 bases. The V gene end was trimmed by 4 bases and the J gene end by 11 bases; junction bases not matched to a gene: 9. Germline values: CDR1 SGHTS, CDR2 YDEGEE. This CDR3 is 14 amino acids long. CDR3 sequence: CASSPRTGGTSQHF. The CDR3 DNA sequence: TGTGCCAGCAGCCCAAGGACAGGGGGTACGTCCCAGCATTTT.

V is TRBV4-2 and J is TRBJ2-2, with TRBD2 matching 12 bases. The CDR3 covers 16 residues. Trimming took 3 bases from V and 7 from J; bases not matched to a gene: 6. The germline gives CDR1 LGHNA, CDR2 YNFKEQ. The CDR3 region is CASSQASGGAIGELFF. CDR3 sequence (DNA): TGTGCCAGCAGCCAGGCTAGCGGGGGGGCGATCGGGGAGCTGTTTTTT.

The rearrangement uses TRBV3-1 (or the pseudogene TRBV3-2) and TRBJ2-7; D remains ambiguous. Trimming left V 4 bases short and J 2 bases short, with 15 bases between. Per the germline V gene, CDR1 is LGHDT and CDR2 is YNNKEL (reference sequence). This CDR3 has 15 residues. As DNA, the CDR3 is TGTGCCAGCAGCCCTACCCTGGGCCTCACCTACGAGCAGTACTTC. This sequence encodes CASSPTLGLTYEQYF.

This chain links TRBV4-2 with TRBJ2-1, with TRBD2 matching over 8 bases. V was pared by 1 base and J by 6 bases, with 8 bases of the junction left unmatched. Germline V gene lookup returns CDR1 LGHNA and CDR2 YNFKEQ. This CDR3 has 16 residues. CDR3 coding DNA: TGTGCCAGCAGCCAAGCCACGGGGGGGGTGTTCAATGAGCAGTTCTTC. It is translated as CASSQATGGVFNEQFF.